What follows are 9 T cell receptor beta chains derived from one specimen sequenced in a study of blood T cell repertoires in COVID-19 (dated by TCRdb to 2018 to 2020). The receptor library was made with the immunoSEQ multiplex PCR assay. Sourced from immuneACCESS, this table was stored by TCRdb with only in-frame sequences that have V and J called. A share of the clones is absent; for the studies checked, an unresolved V gene accounts for under half, and the remainder has no known explanation. The sample table shows 110,000 to 150,000 clones, and more than 75% are seen once. 5.4% of the sample is in the top ten clones. Sequenced input: peripheral blood. These receptor sequences come from a human donor in a cohort sampled during active COVID-19.

V is TRBV5-4 and J is TRBJ1-3; 9 bases line up with TRBD1. In germline, CDR1 is SGHNT, CDR2 YYREEE (reference sequence). The CDR3 is 16 residues long. Trimming removed 4 bases from V and 0 bases from J; junction bases left unmatched: 5. The CDR3 DNA reads TGTGCCAGCAGCGACCCGACAGGGGGCTCTGGAAACACCATATATTTT. Amino acids: CASSDPTGGSGNTIYF.

This chain connects TRBV19 to TRBJ1-6; D not resolved. Germline values: CDR1 LNHDA, CDR2 SQIVND (reference sequence). The CDR3 spans 17 residues. V was shortened by 6 bases and J by 7 bases, with 22 bases between the two germline ends. The CDR3 spells CASRQTMRRSLNSPLHF. The CDR3 DNA reads TGTGCCAGTAGACAAACGATGCGACGTAGCCTAAATTCACCCCTCCACTTT.

This clone was counted between two and nine times. V is TRBV15 and J is TRBJ2-2; 8 nucleotides line up with TRBD2. The V gene's germline CDR1 is LNHNV and CDR2 YYDKDF (reference sequence). The J segment lost 6 bases and the V segment lost 3 bases, leaving 3 bases of the junction unmatched. The length of the CDR3 is 14 residues. CDR3 loop: CATSRSGRSGELFF. CDR3 nucleotides: TGTGCCACCAGCAGGAGCGGGAGATCCGGGGAGCTGTTTTTT.

V and J are TRBV3-1 (or the pseudogene TRBV3-2) and TRBJ2-2, with TRBD2 matching over 7 bases. The V gene end was trimmed by 0 bases and the J gene end by 1 base; junction bases not matched to a gene: 11. This CDR3 has 19 residues. CDR1 and CDR2 from the germline V gene are LGHDT and YNNKEL (reference sequence). CDR3 amino acids: CASSQDSYASGKNTGELFF. The CDR3 DNA reads as TGTGCCAGCAGCCAAGACAGTTACGCTAGCGGAAAGAACACCGGGGAGCTGTTTTTT.

This chain's CDR3 is CASSLGGTSGIETQYF. CDR3 in DNA: TGTGCCAGCAGCCTGGGGGGAACTAGCGGGATTGAGACCCAGTACTTC. The chain combines TRBV5-8 with TRBJ2-5; TRBD2 matches 10 bases. CDR1 is SGHTS and CDR2 is YDEGEE in the germline V gene. Trimming cost V 4 bases and J 5 bases; bases outside gene matches: 11. The CDR3 has 16 residues. The whole variable domain, remainder taken from reference TRBV5-8 and TRBJ2-5, is EAGVTQSPTHLIKTRGQQATLRCSPISGHTSVYWYQQALGLGLQFLLWYDEGEERNRGNFPPRFSGRQFPNYSSELNVNALELEDSALYLCASSLGGTSGIETQYFGPGTRLLVL.

V and J are TRBV5-1 and TRBJ1-2; the match to TRBD1 covers 12 bases. Germline V gives CDR1 SGHRS, CDR2 YFSETQ. This CDR3 spans 15 amino acids. The V and J ends lost 4 bases and 5 bases, in that order; junction bases with no gene match: 6. The DNA for the CDR3 is TGCGCCAGCAGCCTCGGGACAGGGGGCTGGTATGGCTACACCTTC. Its protein is CASSLGTGGWYGYTF.

The chain combines TRBV3-1 (or the pseudogene TRBV3-2) with TRBJ2-3, with 11 bases fitting TRBD2. V lost 4 bases, J lost 6 bases, and 12 bases stayed unmatched. Germline values: CDR1 LGHDT, CDR2 YNNKEL (reference sequence). The CDR3 totals 17 residues. The CDR3 DNA reads as TGTGCCAGCAGCCTCGTCGGGCTAGCGGGGGGAGCGGATACGCAGTATTTT. Translated: CASSLVGLAGGADTQYF.

The chain is built from TRBV6-1 and TRBJ2-1; 10 bases agree with TRBD1. Germline trimming cut 3 bases from V and 5 bases from J; bases unmatched to any gene: 4. The germline V gene has CDR1 MNHNS and CDR2 SASEGT. The CDR3 loop spans 15 amino acids. CDR3 in DNA: TGTGCCAGCAGTGACGTGACAGGGGGCAACAATGAGCAGTTCTTC. Its translation is CASSDVTGGNNEQFF.

The genes are TRBV7-9 and TRBJ1-1, with D possibly TRBD1 on 5 matching bases. With 5 bases removed from V and 2 bases from J, the gap between germline ends came to 9 bases. This CDR3 is 13 amino acids long. The germline V gene has CDR1 SEHNR and CDR2 FQNEAQ (reference sequence). CDR3 coding DNA: TGTGCCAGCAGCCTCGACAGAAACACTGAAGCTTTCTTT. Encoded protein: CASSLDRNTEAFF.